These 26 T cell receptor beta chains were sequenced from one sample in a study of PD-L1 blockade in urothelial cancer. Using immunoSEQ multiplex PCR, the repertoire was profiled, and TCRdb retains in-frame clones only, with some absent. This sample has around 50,000 clones, with approximately 78% found just once. Time point given: pretreatment peripheral blood. This sample comprised PBMCs, obtained around atezolizumab (anti-PD-L1) treatment. These receptor sequences come from a man aged 50-59 years with urothelial cancer.

J is TRBJ2-1 and V is TRBV19; 11 bases match TRBD1. The CDR3 length is 16 residues. Germline loops: CDR1 LNHDA, CDR2 SQIVND (reference sequence). V lost 4 bases and J lost 7; bases outside the gene matches: 9. The CDR3 protein is CASSNLGTGGRNEQFF. CDR3 sequence (DNA): TGTGCCAGTAGTAATCTAGGGACAGGGGGTAGGAATGAGCAGTTCTTC.

The V gene is TRBV6-1, the J gene TRBJ2-7, with D possibly matching TRBD2 (6 bases). Trimming cost V 6 bases and J 2 bases, with 11 bases left between them. This CDR3 is built from 13 residues. Germline assignment: CDR1 MNHNS and CDR2 SASEGT. CDR3 sequence: CASSGRLTYEQYF. CDR3 DNA: TGTGCCAGCAGCGGGAGACTCACCTACGAGCAGTACTTC.

The DNA of the CDR3 is TGTGCCAGCAGTGTTCGGGGGCAAGAGACCCAGTACTTC. It codes for CASSVRGQETQYF. The V call is TRBV6-1, the J call TRBJ2-5, with a tentative D call TRBD2 (6 bases). The germline V gene has CDR1 MNHNS and CDR2 SASEGT. V dropped 4 bases and J dropped 2 bases, with 8 bases sitting between them. The CDR3 length is 13 residues.

This clone was detected only a few times. The chain employs TRBV5-1 and TRBJ2-6; 8 bases align to TRBD1. Looked up from germline, CDR1 is SGHRS and CDR2 is YFSETQ. The CDR3 length is 15 residues. V shed 4 bases, J shed 2 bases, and the junction held 2 bases outside the gene matches. The CDR3: CASSTGGTGANVLTF. The CDR3 DNA follows: TGCGCCAGCAGCACAGGGGGGACTGGGGCCAACGTCCTGACTTTC. Full variable domain (missing parts from reference TRBV5-1 and TRBJ2-6): KAGVTQTPRYLIKTRGQQVTLSCSPISGHRSVSWYQQTPGQGLQFLFEYFSETQRNKGNFPGRFSGRQFSNSRSEMNVSTLELGDSALYLCASSTGGTGANVLTFGAGSRLTVL.

The J gene is TRBJ2-3, the V gene TRBV11-2, with D uncertain. CDR3 length: 17 residues. V shed 5 bases and J shed 0 bases, with 18 bases lying between them. CDR1 is SGHAT and CDR2 is FQNNGV in the germline V gene. The CDR3 loop reads CASSIRGWSFSTDTQYF. The CDR3 nucleotides read TGTGCCAGCAGCATCCGCGGATGGTCGTTTAGCACAGATACGCAGTATTTT.

The chain uses TRBV15 and TRBJ2-3, with 7 bases matching TRBD2. This CDR3 has 16 residues. Germline trimming cut 3 bases from V and 6 bases from J; bases unmatched to any gene: 12. Per germline, CDR1 LNHNV and CDR2 YYDKDF (reference sequence). The CDR3: CATSRTQAGAGDTQYF. The CDR3 DNA follows: TGTGCCACCAGCAGGACCCAGGCGGGAGCTGGCGATACGCAGTATTTT.

This CDR3 is CASSLASGRAYEQYF. CDR3 nucleotide sequence: TGCGCCAGCAGCTTGGCGAGCGGGAGGGCCTACGAGCAGTACTTC. V and J are TRBV5-1 and TRBJ2-7; TRBD2 matches 10 bases. Germline CDR1 reads SGHRS; CDR2 reads YFSETQ. This CDR3 has 15 residues. Trimming cost V 0 bases and J 2 bases; bases outside gene matches: 2.

The genes are TRBV27 and TRBJ2-1; D unclear. The CDR3 spans 11 residues. Trimming took 10 bases from V and 10 from J, leaving 14 bases between them. Per germline, CDR1 MNHEY and CDR2 SMNVEV (reference sequence). The CDR3 reads CATHRVAEQFF. DNA for the CDR3: TGTGCCACCCACCGGGTGGCGGAGCAGTTCTTC.

The chain employs TRBV27 and TRBJ2-3, with 11 bases fitting TRBD2. J was trimmed by 4 bases and V by 6 bases; bases with no gene match: 6. CDR1 and CDR2 (germline): MNHEY, SMNVEV (reference sequence). This CDR3 contains 15 residues. CDR3 region: CASRILAGASDTQYF. DNA for the CDR3: TGTGCCAGCAGAATACTAGCGGGAGCCTCAGATACGCAGTATTTT.

The J gene is TRBJ2-1, the V gene TRBV9; D gene ambiguous. Germline V lookup: CDR1 SGDLS, CDR2 YYNGEE. V was pared by 0 bases and J by 10 bases, with 5 bases between. This CDR3 contains 11 residues. CDR3 DNA: TGTGCCAGCAGCGTAGGGCCCGAGCAGTTCTTC. Protein: CASSVGPEQFF.

This clone was seen ten or more times. The V and J genes are TRBV19 and TRBJ1-2, with 7 bases that match TRBD1. The junction had 15 bases not matched to a gene; V was cut back by 10 bases and J by 7 bases. The germline gives CDR1 LNHDA, CDR2 SQIVND (reference sequence). CDR3 length: 14 residues. The CDR3 is CATTPGTVLAGYTF. The CDR3 nucleotides read TGTGCCACAACCCCCGGGACAGTCTTAGCTGGCTACACCTTC.

The chain has TRBV6-5 and TRBJ1-1; 7 bases are shared with TRBD1. CDR3 length: 12 residues. V lost 5 bases, J lost 10 bases, and 7 bases stayed unmatched. The germline V gene encodes CDR1 MNHEY and CDR2 SVGAGI. CDR3 in DNA: TGTGCCAGCAGTAGCGGACAGGAGGGAGCTTTCTTT. Translated, it gives CASSSGQEGAFF.

The sample holds a few counts of this clone. This chain joins TRBV28 and TRBJ2-5, with 7 bases fitting TRBD2. V gave up 8 bases and J gave up 3 bases; unmatched junction bases: 6. CDR1 MDHEN and CDR2 SYDVKM come from the germline V gene. The CDR3 is 13 amino acids. The CDR3, as DNA: TGTGCCAGCCACGGAGCGGGAAAAGAGACCCAGTACTTC. Translation: CASHGAGKETQYF.

The V and J genes are TRBV5-1 and TRBJ1-3; D unclear. There are 17 residues in the CDR3. Trimming left V 2 bases short and J 2 bases short, with 17 bases between. In germline, CDR1 is SGHRS, CDR2 YFSETQ. DNA of the CDR3: TGCGCCAGCAGCTTAGGCGGGTCGGCAGCCCCTGGAAACACCATATATTTT. This translates into CASSLGGSAAPGNTIYF.

The rearrangement links TRBV5-1 to TRBJ1-3, with 7 bases identical to TRBD1. Per the germline V gene, CDR1 is SGHRS and CDR2 is YFSETQ. This CDR3 spans 16 amino acids. The V gene end was trimmed by 4 bases and the J gene end by 4 bases; junction bases not matched to a gene: 11. The CDR3 protein is CASSLKGGAAGNTIYF. Written as DNA, the CDR3 is TGCGCCAGCAGCCTAAAAGGGGGCGCGGCGGGAAACACCATATATTTT.

The V and J genes are TRBV5-1 and TRBJ2-7; TRBD2 agrees at 11 bases. After removal of 0 bases from V and 3 bases from J, the junction contained 5 bases not matched to a gene. Germline CDR1 is SGHRS and CDR2 is YFSETQ. The CDR3 is made up of 16 amino acids. CDR3 sequence reads: CASSLATSGSFYEQYF. The CDR3 nucleotides are TGCGCCAGCAGCTTGGCCACTAGCGGGAGTTTCTACGAGCAGTACTTC.

The V and J genes are TRBV27 and TRBJ2-3, with D possibly matching TRBD1 (8 bases). The CDR3 loop spans 16 amino acids. Per the germline V gene, CDR1 is MNHEY and CDR2 is SMNVEV (reference sequence). The V gene lost 5 bases and the J gene lost 2 bases, with 17 bases spanning the gap. The CDR3 DNA reads as TGTGCCAGCAGTGCCTACAGGGGGACTAACACAGATACGCAGTATTTT. Protein: CASSAYRGTNTDTQYF.

The chain recombines TRBV5-1 with TRBJ2-1, with TRBD2 matching 9 bases. J was trimmed by 7 bases and V by 1 base; bases with no gene match: 6. Germline V gene sequence: CDR1 SGHRS, CDR2 YFSETQ. CDR3 length: 15 amino acids. In nucleotides, the CDR3 is TGCGCCAGCAGCTTGTCCAGCGGGGGGTCGAATGAGCAGTTCTTC. This gives the protein CASSLSSGGSNEQFF.

The chain links TRBV14 to TRBJ2-1, with TRBD2 identical over 11 bases. Trimming removed 1 base from V and 2 bases from J; junction bases left unmatched: 4. Per germline, CDR1 SGHDN and CDR2 FVKESK. The CDR3 covers 17 residues. CDR3 amino acids: CASSQAGTSGPYNEQFF. The CDR3 nucleotides are TGTGCCAGCAGCCAAGCCGGGACTAGCGGACCCTACAATGAGCAGTTCTTC.

This clone has just one count. CDR3 protein: CARGGTEAFF. The CDR3 DNA follows: TGTGCCCGAGGTGGAACTGAAGCTTTCTTT. The chain is built from TRBV30 and TRBJ1-1; D unclear. Germline CDR1 reads GTSNPN; CDR2 reads SVGIG (reference sequence). The CDR3 is 10 amino acids. The ends were cut back, 8 bases at V and 5 bases at J, with 9 bases in the middle.

The chain has TRBV7-9 and TRBJ1-5, with D hard to call. Germline V gene data show CDR1 as SEHNR and CDR2 as FQNEAQ (reference sequence). The length of the CDR3 is 17 residues. V was cut by 1 base and J by 0 bases, with 13 bases left in between. DNA for the CDR3: TGTGCCAGCAGCTTAGAGTTTTTGTACTTTAGCAATCAGCCCCAGCATTTT. Encoded protein: CASSLEFLYFSNQPQHF.

This chain links TRBV28 with TRBJ1-1, with D possibly being TRBD1 (5 bases). Germline CDR1 and CDR2: MDHEN and SYDVKM. The CDR3 consists of 13 residues. V shed 7 bases and J shed 5 bases, with 14 bases lying between them. The chain's CDR3 is CASTPGVGTEAFF. The CDR3 DNA is TGTGCCAGCACCCCGGGGGTAGGGACTGAAGCTTTCTTT.

The chain recombines TRBV5-6 with TRBJ1-1; D possibly corresponds to TRBD1 (5 bases). Germline-derived CDR1 and CDR2 are SGHDT and YYEEEE. This CDR3 has 15 amino acids. Trimming cost V 2 bases and J 2 bases, with 13 bases left between them. CDR3 in DNA: TGTGCCAGCAGCTTCGACAGAGGAGAAAACACTGAAGCTTTCTTT. Translation gives CASSFDRGENTEAFF.

The count of this clone is one. This chain uses TRBV5-1 with TRBJ2-5, with TRBD1 matching 8 bases. Looked up from germline, CDR1 is SGHRS and CDR2 is YFSETQ. After removal of 6 bases from V and 5 bases from J, the junction contained 9 bases not matched to a gene. CDR3 length: 14 amino acids. The CDR3 here is CASNSGGTAETQYF. In nucleotides, the CDR3 is TGCGCCAGCAACTCAGGGGGCACGGCGGAGACCCAGTACTTC. The entire variable domain, with the rest obtained from reference TRBV5-1 and TRBJ2-5, is as follows: KAGVTQTPRYLIKTRGQQVTLSCSPISGHRSVSWYQQTPGQGLQFLFEYFSETQRNKGNFPGRFSGRQFSNSRSEMNVSTLELGDSALYLCASNSGGTAETQYFGPGTRLLVL.

The gene calls are TRBV7-2 and TRBJ2-1, with 8 nucleotides matching TRBD1. V lost 4 bases to trimming and J lost 2 bases; unmatched junction nucleotides: 4. In germline, CDR1 is SGHTA, CDR2 FQGNSA. This CDR3 comprises 15 residues. CDR3 residues: CASSSDRATYNEQFF. The CDR3, as DNA: TGTGCCAGCAGCTCGGACAGGGCCACCTACAATGAGCAGTTCTTC.

This rearrangement joins TRBV19 to TRBJ1-2; D is ambiguous. Germline loops: CDR1 LNHDA, CDR2 SQIVND (reference sequence). Trimming removed 3 bases at V and 7 bases at J, with 18 bases between. The CDR3 consists of 15 residues. The CDR3 DNA reads TGTGCCAGTAGTATCGTGCGGGCCCAAGCCGGTGGCTACACCTTC. Its translation: CASSIVRAQAGGYTF.